This T cell receptor (beta chain) is drawn from a study of T-cell memory formation after mild COVID-19. Notes on the study in general: Clones contracting across day 15 to 85 had a balanced CD4/CD8 profile; later expanding clones leaned CD4+.

The CDR3 runs to 17 residues. Per the germline V gene, CDR1 is SGDLS and CDR2 is YYNGEE. Trimming cost V 0 bases and J 3 bases, with 18 bases left between them. TCRdb called the 5' RACE reads again in MiXCR, with one record for every CDR3 protein. The data contain hundreds of thousands of distinct CDR3 sequences, about a fifth of them singletons. On this clonotype: The antigen remains unidentified.

The rearrangement uses TRBV9 and TRBJ1-2, with unresolved D. The TCR was taken from an adult woman who had mild COVID-19 (a few samples of this study predate the infection). Cell type and time point are not known. Sequenced sample: PBMCs or a T cell subset sorted from them (not recorded which). In nucleotides, the CDR3 is TGTGCCAGCAGCGTAGGAGCTGGGTTCGGTTTCGACTATGGCTACACCTTC. It encodes CASSVGAGFGFDYGYTF.